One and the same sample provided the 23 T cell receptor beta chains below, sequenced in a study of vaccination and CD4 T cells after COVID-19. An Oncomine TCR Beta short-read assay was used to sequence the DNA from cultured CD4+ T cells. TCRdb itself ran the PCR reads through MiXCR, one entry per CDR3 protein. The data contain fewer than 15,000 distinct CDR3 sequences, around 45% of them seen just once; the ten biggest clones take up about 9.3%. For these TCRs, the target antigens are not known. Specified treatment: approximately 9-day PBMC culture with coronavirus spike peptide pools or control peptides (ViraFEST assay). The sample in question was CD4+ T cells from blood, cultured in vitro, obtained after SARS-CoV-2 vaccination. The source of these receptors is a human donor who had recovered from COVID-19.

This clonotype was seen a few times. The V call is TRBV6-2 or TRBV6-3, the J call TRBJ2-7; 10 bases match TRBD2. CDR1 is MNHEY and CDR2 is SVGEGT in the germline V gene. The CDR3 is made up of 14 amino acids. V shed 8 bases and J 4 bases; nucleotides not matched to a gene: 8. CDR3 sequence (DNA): TGTGCCAGCGTCCTAGCGGGAGCCTCGTACGAGCAGTACTTC. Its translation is CASVLAGASYEQYF.

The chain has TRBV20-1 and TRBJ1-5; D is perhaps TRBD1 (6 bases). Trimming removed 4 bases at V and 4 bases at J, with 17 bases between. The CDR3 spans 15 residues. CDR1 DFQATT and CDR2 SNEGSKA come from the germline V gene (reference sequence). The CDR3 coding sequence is TGCAGTGCTAAGCCGGGGGCAGGGCTAAATCAGCCCCAGCATTTT. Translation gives CSAKPGAGLNQPQHF.

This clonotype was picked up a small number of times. The CDR3 region is CASSRGQVPQETQYF. The CDR3 DNA follows: TGTGCCAGCAGCCGAGGACAGGTTCCCCAAGAGACCCAGTACTTC. V and J are TRBV6-1 and TRBJ2-5; TRBD1 aligns across 7 bases. Germline lookup yields CDR1 MNHNS and CDR2 SASEGT. The CDR3 covers 15 residues. V shed 6 bases, J shed 1 base, and the junction held 8 bases outside the gene matches.

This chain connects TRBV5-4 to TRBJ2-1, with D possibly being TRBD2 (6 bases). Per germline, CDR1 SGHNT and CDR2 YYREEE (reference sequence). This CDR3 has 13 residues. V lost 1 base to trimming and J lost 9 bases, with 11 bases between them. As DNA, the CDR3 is TGTGCCAGCAGCTTGCAGGGAGGTGTTGAGCAGTTCTTC. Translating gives CASSLQGGVEQFF.

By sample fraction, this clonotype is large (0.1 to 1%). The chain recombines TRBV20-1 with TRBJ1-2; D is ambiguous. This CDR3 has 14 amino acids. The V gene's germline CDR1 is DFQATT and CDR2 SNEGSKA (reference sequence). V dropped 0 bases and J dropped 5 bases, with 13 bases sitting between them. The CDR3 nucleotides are TGCAGTGCTAGAGATCCCCGGGCCCCGTATGGCTACACCTTC. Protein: CSARDPRAPYGYTF.

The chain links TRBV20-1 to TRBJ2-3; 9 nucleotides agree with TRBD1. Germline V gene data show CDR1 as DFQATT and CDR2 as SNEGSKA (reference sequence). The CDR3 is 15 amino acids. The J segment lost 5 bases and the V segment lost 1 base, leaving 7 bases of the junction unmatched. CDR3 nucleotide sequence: TGCAGTGCTAGAGCGCGAAGACAGGGGGGAGATACGCAGTATTTT. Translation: CSARARRQGGDTQYF.

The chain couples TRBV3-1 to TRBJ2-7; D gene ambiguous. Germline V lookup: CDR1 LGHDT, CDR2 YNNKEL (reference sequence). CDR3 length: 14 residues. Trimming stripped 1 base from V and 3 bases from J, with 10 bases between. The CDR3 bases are TGTGCCAGCAGCCAAGGCGGCAGCTTCTACGAGCAGTACTTC. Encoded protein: CASSQGGSFYEQYF.

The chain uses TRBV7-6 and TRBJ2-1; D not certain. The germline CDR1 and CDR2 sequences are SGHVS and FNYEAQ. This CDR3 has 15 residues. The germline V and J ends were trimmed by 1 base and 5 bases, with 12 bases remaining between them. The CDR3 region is CASSLEGYRDNEQFF. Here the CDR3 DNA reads TGTGCCAGCAGCTTAGAGGGATATCGGGACAATGAGCAGTTCTTC. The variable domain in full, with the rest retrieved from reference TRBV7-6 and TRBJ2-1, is GAGVSQSPRYKVTKRGQDVALRCDPISGHVSLYWYRQALGQGPEFLTYFNYEAQQDKSGLPNDRFSAERPEGSISTLTIQRTEQRDSAMYRCASSLEGYRDNEQFFGPGTRLTVL.

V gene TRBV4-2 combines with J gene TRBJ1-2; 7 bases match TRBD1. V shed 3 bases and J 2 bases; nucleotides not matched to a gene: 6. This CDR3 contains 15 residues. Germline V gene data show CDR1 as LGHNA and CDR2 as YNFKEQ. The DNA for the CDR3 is TGTGCCAGCAGCCATTCGGACAGGTCGAACTATGGCTACACCTTC. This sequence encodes CASSHSDRSNYGYTF.

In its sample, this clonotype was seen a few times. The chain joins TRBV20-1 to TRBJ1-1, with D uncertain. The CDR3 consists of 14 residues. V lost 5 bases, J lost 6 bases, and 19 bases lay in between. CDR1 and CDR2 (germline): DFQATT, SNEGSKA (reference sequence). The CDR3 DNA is TGCAGTGCTCCCCTCGGGCGGGTGATGGCTGAAGCTTTCTTT. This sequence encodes CSAPLGRVMAEAFF.

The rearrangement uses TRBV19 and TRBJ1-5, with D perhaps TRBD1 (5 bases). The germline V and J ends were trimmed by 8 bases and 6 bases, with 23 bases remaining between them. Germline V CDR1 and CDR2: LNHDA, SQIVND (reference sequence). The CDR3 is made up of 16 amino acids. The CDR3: CASGPPERGEGQPQHF. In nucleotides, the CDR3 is TGTGCCAGTGGCCCCCCCGAAAGGGGTGAGGGTCAGCCCCAGCATTTT.

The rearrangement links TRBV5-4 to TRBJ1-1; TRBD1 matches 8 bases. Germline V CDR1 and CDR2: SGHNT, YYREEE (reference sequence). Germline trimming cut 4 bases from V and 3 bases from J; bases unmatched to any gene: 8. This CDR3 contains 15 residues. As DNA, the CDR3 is TGTGCCAGCAGCCCCATACAGGGGGACGACACTGAAGCTTTCTTT. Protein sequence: CASSPIQGDDTEAFF. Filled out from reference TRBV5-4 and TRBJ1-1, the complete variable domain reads ETGVTQSPTHLIKTRGQQVTLRCSSQSGHNTVSWYQQALGQGPQFIFQYYREEENGRGNFPPRFSGLQFPNYSSELNVNALELDDSALYLCASSPIQGDDTEAFFGQGTRLTVV.

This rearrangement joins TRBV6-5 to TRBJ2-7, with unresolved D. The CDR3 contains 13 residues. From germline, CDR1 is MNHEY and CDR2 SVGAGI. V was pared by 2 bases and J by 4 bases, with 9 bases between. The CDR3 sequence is CASSYRTAYEQYF. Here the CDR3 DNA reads TGTGCCAGCAGTTACCGGACCGCATACGAGCAGTACTTC.

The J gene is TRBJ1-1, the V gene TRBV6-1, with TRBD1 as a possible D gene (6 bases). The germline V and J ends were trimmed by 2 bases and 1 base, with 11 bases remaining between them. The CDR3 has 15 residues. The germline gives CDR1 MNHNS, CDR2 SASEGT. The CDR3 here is CASSETWGANTEAFF. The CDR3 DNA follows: TGTGCCAGCAGTGAAACATGGGGGGCGAACACTGAAGCTTTCTTT.

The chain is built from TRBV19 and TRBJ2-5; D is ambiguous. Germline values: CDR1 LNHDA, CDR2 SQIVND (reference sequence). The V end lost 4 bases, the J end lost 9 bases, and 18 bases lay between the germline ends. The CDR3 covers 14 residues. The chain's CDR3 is CASSTEIFSGAQYF. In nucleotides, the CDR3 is TGTGCCAGTAGTACAGAAATCTTTTCTGGCGCCCAGTACTTC. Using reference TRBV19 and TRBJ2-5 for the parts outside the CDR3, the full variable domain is DGGITQSPKYLFRKEGQNVTLSCEQNLNHDAMYWYRQDPGQGLRLIYYSQIVNDFQKGDIAEGYSVSREKKESFPLTVTSAQKNPTAFYLCASSTEIFSGAQYFGPGTRLLVL.

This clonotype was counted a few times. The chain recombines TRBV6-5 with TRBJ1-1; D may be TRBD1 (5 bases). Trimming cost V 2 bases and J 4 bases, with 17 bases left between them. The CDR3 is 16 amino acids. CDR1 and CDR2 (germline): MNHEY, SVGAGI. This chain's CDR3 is CASSYRRFGGTTEAFF. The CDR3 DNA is TGTGCCAGCAGTTACCGCCGATTCGGGGGGACCACTGAAGCTTTCTTT.

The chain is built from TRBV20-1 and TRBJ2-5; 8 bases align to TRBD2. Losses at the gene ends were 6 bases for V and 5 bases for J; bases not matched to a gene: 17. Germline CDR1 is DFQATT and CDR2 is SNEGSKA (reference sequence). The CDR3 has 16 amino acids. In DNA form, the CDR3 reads TGCAGTGCCCCCGACTGGGCGGGAGGAGGTGGGGAGACCCAGTACTTC. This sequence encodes CSAPDWAGGGGETQYF.

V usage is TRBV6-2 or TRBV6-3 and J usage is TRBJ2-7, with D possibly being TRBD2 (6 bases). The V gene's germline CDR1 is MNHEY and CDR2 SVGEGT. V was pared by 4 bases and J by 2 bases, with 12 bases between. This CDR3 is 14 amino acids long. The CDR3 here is CASSSGLTTYEQYF. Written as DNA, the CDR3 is TGTGCCAGCAGTTCGGGACTGACGACCTACGAGCAGTACTTC.

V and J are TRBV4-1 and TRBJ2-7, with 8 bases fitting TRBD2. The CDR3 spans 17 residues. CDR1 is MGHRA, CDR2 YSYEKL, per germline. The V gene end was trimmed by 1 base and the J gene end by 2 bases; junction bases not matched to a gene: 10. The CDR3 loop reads CASSQVSLGLEPYEQYF. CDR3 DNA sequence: TGCGCCAGCAGCCAAGTGTCGTTGGGACTAGAACCCTACGAGCAGTACTTC.

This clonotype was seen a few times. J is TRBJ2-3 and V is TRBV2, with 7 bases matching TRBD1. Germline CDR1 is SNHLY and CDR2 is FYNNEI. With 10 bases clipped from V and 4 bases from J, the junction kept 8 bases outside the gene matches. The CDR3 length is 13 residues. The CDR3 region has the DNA TGTGCCACAGGACAGGTTTTCCCAGATACGCAGTATTTT. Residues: CATGQVFPDTQYF.

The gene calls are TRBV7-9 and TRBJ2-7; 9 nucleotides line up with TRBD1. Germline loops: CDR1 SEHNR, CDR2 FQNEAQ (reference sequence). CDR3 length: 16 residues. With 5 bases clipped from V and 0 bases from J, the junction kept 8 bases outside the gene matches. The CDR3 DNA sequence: TGTGCCAGCAGCCTAGGGGGACAGGGCCTCTCCTACGAGCAGTACTTC. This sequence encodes CASSLGGQGLSYEQYF. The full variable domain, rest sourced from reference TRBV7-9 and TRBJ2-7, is DTGVSQNPRHKITKRGQNVTFRCDPISEHNRLYWYRQTLGQGPEFLTYFQNEAQLEKSRLLSDRFSAERPKGSFSTLEIQRTEQGDSAMYLCASSLGGQGLSYEQYFGPGTRLTVT.

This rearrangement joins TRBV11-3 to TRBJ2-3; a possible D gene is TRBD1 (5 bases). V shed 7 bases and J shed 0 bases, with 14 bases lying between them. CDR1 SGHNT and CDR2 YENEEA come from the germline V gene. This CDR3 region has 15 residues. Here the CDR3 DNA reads TGTGCCAGCACCCTAGGGGAATCTAGCACAGATACGCAGTATTTT. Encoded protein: CASTLGESSTDTQYF.

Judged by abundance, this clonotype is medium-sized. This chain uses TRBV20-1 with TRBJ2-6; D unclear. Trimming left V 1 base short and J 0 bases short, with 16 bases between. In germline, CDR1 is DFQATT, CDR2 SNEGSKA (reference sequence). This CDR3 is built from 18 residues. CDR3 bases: TGCAGTGCTAGAGTTAAGGAAGGGATCAGCTCTGGGGCCAACGTCCTGACTTTC. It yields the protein CSARVKEGISSGANVLTF.